Included here is one TCR beta chain sequence, with context. No antigen is known for it. The sample holds no much larger clone one base away, and base qualities are not on file. The data were taken from a study of molecular identifiers for immune sequencing clone quantification (dated 2018 in TCRdb). Background for the entire study: For a replicate experiment, the RNA from either approximately 20,000 or 100,000 naive CD8 T cells was divided into five aliquots, and four of those aliquots went on to sequencing. This methods study used CD8 T cells to benchmark TCR RNA copy counting and molecular-identifier clustering-based TCR repertoire sequencing (MIDCIRS). General study outcomes and caveats: Identical TCR molecules sharing a barcode could cause highly expanded clone sizes to be underestimated. About 2.9 recovered TCR RNA copies per cell were obtained by modeling, versus approximately 9 by digital PCR, implying a capture efficiency of approximately 27%. A single cell's worth of spiked-in Jurkat TCR RNA was reported detectable even among 750,000 to 1,000,000 naive CD8 T cells. When barcode sub-clustering was omitted, TCR diversity was inflated by chimeric consensus sequences, with chimeras reaching as high as 47%. Spiked-in Jurkat TCR RNA (10 copies' worth), which is not part of the donor repertoire, was contained in the naive libraries. In CMV-specific effector cells, over 99% of molecules were held by clones above 20 RNA copies, whereas under 1% of molecules were held by such clones in naive cells.

V is pared back by 7 bases and J by 1 base, with 16 bases lying between the germline termini. The CDR3, from cysteine to phenylalanine, totals 15 residues. The sequence is cut down to CDR3 DNA, 45 bases in frame from base 1. Libraries of naive CD8 T cells were built from approximately 20,000 to 1,000,000 sorted cells, with 10%, 30% or 50% of the purified RNA used. On a BD FACSAria II, naive CD8 T cells were FACS-sorted as CD8+CD4-CCR7+CD45RA+ and collected into RLT Plus buffer. To test detection sensitivity, Jurkat RNA equal to fewer than 13 TCR copies was added to samples of about 18,000-1,100,000 naive CD8 T cells. Enrichment of CD8 T cells was performed with RosetteSep CD8+ T Cell Enrichment Cocktail and Ficoll-Paque, after which ACK red cell lysis was carried out. The protocol used for the library was PCR. Data came from a NextSeq 500. Bulk TCR libraries were prepared as previously described, using TCR primers listed in Table S5. The Qiagen AllPrep DNA/RNA kit was used to purify total RNA. Before any analysis, reads coming from multiple sequencing runs of the same library were combined into one pool. On the authors' methods: Reads were retained only if the reads had an exact TCR constant sequence, and the retained reads were trimmed to 150 nt and grouped according to their 12-nt molecular barcodes. Reads in each barcode group were sub-clustered using a 15% Levenshtein threshold, and a quality-weighted consensus sequence was built for each RNA molecule. Non-functional sequences were excluded, and lower-count sequences lying one edit away from another sequence were also excluded. Based on fitting two negative binomial distributions, any barcode sub-cluster with under 20% of the maximum read count was discarded. The public reads were reprocessed in TCRdb via fastp at Q25 and MiXCR, keeping in-frame beta chains. CDR3 protein sequences are deduplicated, and each keeps its most common genes and DNA. The V and J calls were determined by TCRdb, not by the authors. Counted in this sample were over 50,000 distinct CDR3 sequences; approximately 40% of them appeared once. The top ten constitute 3.8% of the sample.

Sequencing was carried out using naive CD8+ T cells from blood, with Jurkat cell RNA spiked in. The intended sense of this specimen's cell subset or site label: FACS-sorted CD8+CD4-CCR7+CD45RA+ naive T cells. The sequence was collected from a human donor in good health. Some libraries in this study had Jurkat cell RNA spiked in. The chain uses TRBV12-3 or TRBV12-4 and TRBJ1-1; the D segment cannot be called with confidence. The encoded CDR3 is CASIAGPGQNTEAFF. The nucleotides are TGTGCCAGCATCGCCGGTCCGGGCCAGAACACTGAAGCTTTCTTT.